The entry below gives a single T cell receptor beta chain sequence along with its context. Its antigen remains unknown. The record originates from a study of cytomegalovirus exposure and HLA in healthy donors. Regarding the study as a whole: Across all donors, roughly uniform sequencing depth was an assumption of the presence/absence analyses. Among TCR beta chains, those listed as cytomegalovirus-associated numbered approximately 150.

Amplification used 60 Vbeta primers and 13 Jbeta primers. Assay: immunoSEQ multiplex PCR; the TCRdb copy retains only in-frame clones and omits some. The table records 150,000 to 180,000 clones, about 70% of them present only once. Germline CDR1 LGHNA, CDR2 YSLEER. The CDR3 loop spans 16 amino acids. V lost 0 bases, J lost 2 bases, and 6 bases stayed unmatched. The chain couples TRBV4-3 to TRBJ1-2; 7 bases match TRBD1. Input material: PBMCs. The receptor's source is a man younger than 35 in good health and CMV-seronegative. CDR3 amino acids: CASSQDRTGENYGYTF. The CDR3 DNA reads TGCGCCAGCAGCCAAGATCGGACAGGAGAGAACTATGGCTACACCTTC.